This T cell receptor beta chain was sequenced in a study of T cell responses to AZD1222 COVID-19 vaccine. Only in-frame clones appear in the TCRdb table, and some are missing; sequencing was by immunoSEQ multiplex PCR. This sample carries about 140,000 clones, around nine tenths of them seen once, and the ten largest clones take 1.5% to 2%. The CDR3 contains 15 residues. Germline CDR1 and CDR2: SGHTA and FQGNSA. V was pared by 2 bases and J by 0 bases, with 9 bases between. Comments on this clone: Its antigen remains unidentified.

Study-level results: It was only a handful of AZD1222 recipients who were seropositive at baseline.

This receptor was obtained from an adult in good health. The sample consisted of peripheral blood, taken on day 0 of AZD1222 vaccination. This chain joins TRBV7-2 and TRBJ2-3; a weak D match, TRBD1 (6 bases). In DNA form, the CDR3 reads TGTGCCAGCAGCTTATATCAGGGGAGCACAGATACGCAGTATTTT. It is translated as CASSLYQGSTDTQYF.